This T cell receptor beta chain appears in the sequencing data of a study of cytomegalovirus exposure and HLA in healthy donors. Study summary: Findings of an earlier analysis included some 120 million unique TCR beta sequences from some 200 million T cells. Points from the study as a whole: The authors reported that TCR beta sequences could predict HLA-A and HLA-B alleles. These predictions were accurate for most subjects in the first cohort. The likely origin of a cluster of highly shared sequence variants was a sequencing artifact.

The junction had 7 bases not matched to a gene; V was cut back by 8 bases and J by 7 bases. The CDR3 spans 13 residues. CDR1 and CDR2 (germline): SNHLY, FYNNEI. This clone was found a few times. Its antigen remains unknown. The study ran its PCR with 60 Vbeta and 13 Jbeta primers. Only in-frame clones appear in the TCRdb table, and some are missing; sequencing was by immunoSEQ multiplex PCR. In the table there are 130,000 or so clones, 60% to 85% of which are singletons. Everyone who donated was a healthy bone marrow donor. The V call is TRBV2, the J call TRBJ2-1, with 8 bases aligning to TRBD2. The specimen was PBMCs. The source of this sequence is a female donor in good health and CMV-seropositive. CDR3 protein: CASSLAGLNEQFF. The CDR3 nucleotides read TGTGCCAGCTCGCTAGCGGGTTTAAATGAGCAGTTCTTC.